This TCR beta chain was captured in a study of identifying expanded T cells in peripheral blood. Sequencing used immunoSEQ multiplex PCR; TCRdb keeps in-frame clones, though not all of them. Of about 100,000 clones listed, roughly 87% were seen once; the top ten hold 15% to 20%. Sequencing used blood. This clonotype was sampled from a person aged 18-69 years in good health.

The CDR3 sequence is CASSPLSRQRGSSYEQYF. As DNA, the CDR3 is TGTGCCAGCAGCCCGCTGTCACGTCAGCGGGGGAGCTCCTACGAGCAGTACTTC. The V and J genes are TRBV11-2 and TRBJ2-7; 8 nucleotides line up with TRBD2. The ends lost 5 bases at V and 0 bases at J; junction bases unmatched: 15. Per germline, CDR1 SGHAT and CDR2 FQNNGV. The length of the CDR3 is 18 residues.